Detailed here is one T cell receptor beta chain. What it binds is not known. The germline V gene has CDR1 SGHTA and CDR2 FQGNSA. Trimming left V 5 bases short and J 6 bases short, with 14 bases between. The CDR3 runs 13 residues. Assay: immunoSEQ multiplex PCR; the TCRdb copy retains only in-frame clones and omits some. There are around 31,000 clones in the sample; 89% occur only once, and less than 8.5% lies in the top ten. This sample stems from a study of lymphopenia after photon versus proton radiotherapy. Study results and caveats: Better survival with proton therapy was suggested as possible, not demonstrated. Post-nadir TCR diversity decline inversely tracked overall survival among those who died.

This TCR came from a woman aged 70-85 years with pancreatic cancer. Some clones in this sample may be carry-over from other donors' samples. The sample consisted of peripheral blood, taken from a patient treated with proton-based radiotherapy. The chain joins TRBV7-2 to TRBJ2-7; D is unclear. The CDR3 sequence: CASSPRLEPEQYF. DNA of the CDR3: TGTGCCAGCAGCCCACGACTGGAACCCGAGCAGTACTTC.